The present T cell receptor beta chain was sequenced within a study of PD-L1 blockade in urothelial cancer. Turning to the study itself: Blood underwent analysis 3 weeks (second dose) and 6 weeks after treatment began. Blood yielded a median of approximately 130,000 T cells per sample.

Each individual provided 1 to 8 samples (taken pretreatment and on-treatment). Method: immunoSEQ multiplex PCR; TCRdb's copy keeps in-frame clones and lacks some. The data show roughly 50,000 clones, around 77% seen once. The germline V gene encodes CDR1 MNHEY and CDR2 SMNVEV (reference sequence). The CDR3 extends over 15 amino acids. The trim removed 6 bases at V and 3 bases at J, leaving 3 bases unmatched. The chain carries TRBV27 and TRBJ2-1, with TRBD2 identical over 12 bases. Source: PBMCs, taken around atezolizumab (anti-PD-L1) treatment. The clonotype comes from a man between 65 and 79 years old with urothelial cancer. The CDR3 DNA sequence: TGTGCCAGCAGCACTAGCGGGGGGTACTACAATGAGCAGTTCTTC. This gives the protein CASSTSGGYYNEQFF.